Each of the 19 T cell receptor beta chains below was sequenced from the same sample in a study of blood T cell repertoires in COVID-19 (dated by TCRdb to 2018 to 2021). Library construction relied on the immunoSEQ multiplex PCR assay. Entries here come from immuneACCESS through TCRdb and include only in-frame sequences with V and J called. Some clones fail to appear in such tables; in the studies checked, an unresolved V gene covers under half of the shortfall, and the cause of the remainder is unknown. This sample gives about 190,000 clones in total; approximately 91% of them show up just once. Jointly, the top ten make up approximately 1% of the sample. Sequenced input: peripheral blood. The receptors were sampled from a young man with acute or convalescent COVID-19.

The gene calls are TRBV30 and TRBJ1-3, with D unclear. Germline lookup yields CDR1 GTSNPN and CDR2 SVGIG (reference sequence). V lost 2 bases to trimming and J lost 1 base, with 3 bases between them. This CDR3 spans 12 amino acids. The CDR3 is CAWSPSGNTIYF. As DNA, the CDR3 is TGTGCCTGGAGTCCTTCTGGAAACACCATATATTTT.

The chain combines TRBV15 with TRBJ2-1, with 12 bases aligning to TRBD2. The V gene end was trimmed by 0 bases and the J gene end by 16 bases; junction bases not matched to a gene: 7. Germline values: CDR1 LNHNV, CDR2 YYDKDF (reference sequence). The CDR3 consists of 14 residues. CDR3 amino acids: CATSRDKLAGGRFF. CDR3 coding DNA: TGTGCCACCAGCAGAGATAAACTAGCGGGAGGAAGATTCTTC.

This CDR3 reads CASSQSRAGYTF. The CDR3 coding sequence is TGTGCCAGCAGCCAAAGCAGGGCTGGCTACACCTTC. This sequence joins TRBV3-1 (or the pseudogene TRBV3-2) and TRBJ1-2, with a weak D call TRBD1 (5 bases). From germline, CDR1 is LGHDT and CDR2 YNNKEL (reference sequence). Trimming removed 2 bases from V and 7 bases from J, with 8 bases in between. The CDR3 is made up of 12 amino acids.

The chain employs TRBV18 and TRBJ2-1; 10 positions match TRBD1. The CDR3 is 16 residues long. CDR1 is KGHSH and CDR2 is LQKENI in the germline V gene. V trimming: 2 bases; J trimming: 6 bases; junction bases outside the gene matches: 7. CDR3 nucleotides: TGTGCCAGCTCACCAAATCGGGACAGGGGTTCCAATGAGCAGTTCTTC. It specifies CASSPNRDRGSNEQFF. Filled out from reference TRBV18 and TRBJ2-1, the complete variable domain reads NAGVMQNPRHLVRRRGQEARLRCSPMKGHSHVYWYRQLPEEGLKFMVYLQKENIIDESGMPKERFSAEFPKEGPSILRIQQVVRGDSAAYFCASSPNRDRGSNEQFFGPGTRLTVL.

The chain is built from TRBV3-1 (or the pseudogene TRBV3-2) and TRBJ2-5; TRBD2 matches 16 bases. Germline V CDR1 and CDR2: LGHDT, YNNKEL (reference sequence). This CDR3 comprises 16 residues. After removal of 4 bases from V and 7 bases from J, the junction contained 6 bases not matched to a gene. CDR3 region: CASSPGTSGGARTQYF. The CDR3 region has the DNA TGTGCCAGCAGCCCAGGGACTAGCGGGGGGGCCCGGACCCAGTACTTC.

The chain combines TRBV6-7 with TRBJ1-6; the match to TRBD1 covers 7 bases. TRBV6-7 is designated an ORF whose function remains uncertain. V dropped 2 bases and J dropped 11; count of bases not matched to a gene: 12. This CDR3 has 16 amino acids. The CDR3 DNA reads TGTGCCAGCAGTTACCCCCTAGGACAGGTCGAGCCACCCCTCCACTTT. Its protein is CASSYPLGQVEPPLHF.

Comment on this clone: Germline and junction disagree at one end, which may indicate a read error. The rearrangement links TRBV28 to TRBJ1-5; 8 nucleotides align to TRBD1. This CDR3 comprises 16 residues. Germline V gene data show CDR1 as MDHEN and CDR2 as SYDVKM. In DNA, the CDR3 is TGTGCCAGCAGTCTATGGACACAGGGGGTCGGTCAGCCCCAGCATTTT. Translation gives CASSLWTQGVGQPQHF.

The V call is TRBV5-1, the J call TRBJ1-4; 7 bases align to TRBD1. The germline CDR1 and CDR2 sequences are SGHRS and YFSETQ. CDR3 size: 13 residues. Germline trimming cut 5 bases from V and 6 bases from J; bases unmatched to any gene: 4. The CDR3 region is CASRGQKYEKLFF. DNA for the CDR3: TGCGCCAGCAGGGGACAGAAGTATGAAAAACTGTTTTTT.

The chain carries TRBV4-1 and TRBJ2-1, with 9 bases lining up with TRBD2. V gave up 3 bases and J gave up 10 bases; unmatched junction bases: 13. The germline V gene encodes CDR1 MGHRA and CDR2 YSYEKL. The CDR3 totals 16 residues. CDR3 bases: TGCGCCAGCAGCCATAAAAAAGGATCGACTAGCGGCGAGCAGTTCTTC. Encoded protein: CASSHKKGSTSGEQFF.

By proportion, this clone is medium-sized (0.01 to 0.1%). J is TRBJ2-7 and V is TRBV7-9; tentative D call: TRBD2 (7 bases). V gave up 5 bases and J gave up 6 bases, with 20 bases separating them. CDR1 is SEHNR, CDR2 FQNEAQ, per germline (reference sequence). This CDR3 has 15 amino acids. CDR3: CASSRQAGAPREQYF. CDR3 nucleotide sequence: TGTGCCAGCAGCCGACAGGCGGGGGCGCCTCGCGAGCAGTACTTC.

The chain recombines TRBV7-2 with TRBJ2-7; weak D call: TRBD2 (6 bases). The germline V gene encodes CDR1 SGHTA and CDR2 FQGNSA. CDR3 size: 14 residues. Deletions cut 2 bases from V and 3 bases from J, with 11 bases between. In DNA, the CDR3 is TGTGCCAGCAGCTTACGGCGGGAAAACTACGAGCAGTACTTC. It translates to CASSLRRENYEQYF.

The CDR3 DNA follows: TGTGCCAGCAGATTACGGACAGGGCTTGGCTACGAGCAGTACTTC. Its protein is CASRLRTGLGYEQYF. The genes are TRBV6-5 and TRBJ2-7; TRBD1 agrees at 8 bases. V shed 6 bases, J shed 3 bases, and the junction held 10 bases outside the gene matches. Germline lookup yields CDR1 MNHEY and CDR2 SVGAGI. The CDR3 covers 15 residues.

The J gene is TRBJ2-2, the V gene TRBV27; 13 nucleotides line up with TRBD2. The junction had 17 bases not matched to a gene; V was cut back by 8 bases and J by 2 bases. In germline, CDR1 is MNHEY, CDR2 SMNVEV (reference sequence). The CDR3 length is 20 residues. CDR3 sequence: CASRGGPGGLAGRNTGELFF. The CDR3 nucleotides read TGTGCCAGCCGGGGAGGGCCAGGGGGACTAGCGGGGCGAAACACCGGGGAGCTGTTTTTT.

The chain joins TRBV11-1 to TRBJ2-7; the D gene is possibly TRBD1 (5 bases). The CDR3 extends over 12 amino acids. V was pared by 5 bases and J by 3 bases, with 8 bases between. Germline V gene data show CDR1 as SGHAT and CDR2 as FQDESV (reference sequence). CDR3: CASSPGFYEQYF. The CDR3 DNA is TGTGCCAGCAGCCCAGGGTTCTACGAGCAGTACTTC.

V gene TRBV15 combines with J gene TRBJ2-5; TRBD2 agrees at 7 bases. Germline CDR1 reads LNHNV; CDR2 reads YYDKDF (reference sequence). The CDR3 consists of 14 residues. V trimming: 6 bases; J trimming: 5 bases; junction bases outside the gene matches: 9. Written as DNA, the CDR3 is TGTGCCACCAGTGGGCGGGAGTTTTTGGAGACCCAGTACTTC. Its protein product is CATSGREFLETQYF.

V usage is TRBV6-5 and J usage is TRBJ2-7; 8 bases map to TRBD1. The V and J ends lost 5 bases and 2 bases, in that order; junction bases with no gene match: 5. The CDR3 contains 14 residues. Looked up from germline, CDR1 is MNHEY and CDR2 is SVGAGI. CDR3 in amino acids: CASSLQGVAYEQYF. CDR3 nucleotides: TGTGCCAGCAGTCTACAGGGGGTAGCCTACGAGCAGTACTTC.

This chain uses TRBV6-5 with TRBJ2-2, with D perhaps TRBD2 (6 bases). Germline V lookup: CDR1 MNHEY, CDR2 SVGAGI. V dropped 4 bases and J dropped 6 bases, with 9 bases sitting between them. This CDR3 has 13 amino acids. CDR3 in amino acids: CASSFREAGELFF. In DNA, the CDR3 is TGTGCCAGCAGTTTTAGGGAGGCCGGGGAGCTGTTTTTT.

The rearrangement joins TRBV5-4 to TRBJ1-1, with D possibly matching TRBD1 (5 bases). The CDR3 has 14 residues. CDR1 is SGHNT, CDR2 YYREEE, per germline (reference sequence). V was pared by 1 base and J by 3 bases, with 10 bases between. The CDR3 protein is CASSLLGEDTEAFF. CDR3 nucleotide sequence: TGTGCCAGCAGCTTGTTAGGGGAAGACACTGAAGCTTTCTTT.

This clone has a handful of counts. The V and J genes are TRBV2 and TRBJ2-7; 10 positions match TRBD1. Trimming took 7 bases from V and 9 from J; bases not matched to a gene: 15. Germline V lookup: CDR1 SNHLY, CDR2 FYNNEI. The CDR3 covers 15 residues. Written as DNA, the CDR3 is TGTGCCAGCATTCCCCGCCGGGACAGGGGACCTAGGCAGTACTTC. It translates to CASIPRRDRGPRQYF.